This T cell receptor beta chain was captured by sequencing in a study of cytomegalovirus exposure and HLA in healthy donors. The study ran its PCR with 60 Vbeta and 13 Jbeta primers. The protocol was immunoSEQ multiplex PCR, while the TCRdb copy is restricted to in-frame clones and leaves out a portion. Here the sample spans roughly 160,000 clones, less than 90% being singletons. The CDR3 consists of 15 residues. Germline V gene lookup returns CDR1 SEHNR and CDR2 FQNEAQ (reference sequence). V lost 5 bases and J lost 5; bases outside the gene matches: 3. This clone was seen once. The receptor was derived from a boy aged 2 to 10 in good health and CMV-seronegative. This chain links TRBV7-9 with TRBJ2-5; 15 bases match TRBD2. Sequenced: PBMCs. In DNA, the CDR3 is TGTGCCAGCAGCGATGGACTAGCGGGAGGGGAGACCCAGTACTTC. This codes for CASSDGLAGGETQYF.